The clone carrying this T cell receptor (beta chain) was picked up many times. The germline V and J ends were trimmed by 5 bases and 10 bases, with 23 bases remaining between them. The CDR3 runs 16 residues. CDR1 is MNHEY and CDR2 is SVGAGI in the germline V gene. This entry is derived from a study of T-cell memory formation after mild COVID-19. One entry per CDR3 protein, called by TCRdb with MiXCR from the 5' RACE reads. The sample yields about 140,000 distinct CDR3 sequences, 5.5% to 7% seen once. This sequence joins TRBV6-5 and TRBJ2-2; tentatively, D is TRBD1 (6 bases). Sequenced material: PBMCs or a T cell subset sorted from them (not recorded which). The TCR sequence derives from an adult woman who had mild COVID-19 (a few samples of this study predate the infection). Cell type and time point are not known. The CDR3, as DNA: TGTGCCAGCAGTCCCCCCAGGCTACCAGGGGCCGTGGAGCTGTTTTTT. This codes for CASSPPRLPGAVELFF.